These 21 T cell receptor beta chains came from one sample sequenced in a study of T cell changes during pregnancy in multiple sclerosis. The method was immunoSEQ multiplex PCR; TCRdb's version includes in-frame clones alone and lacks a portion of them. In the table there are approximately 65,000 clones, approximately 91% of which are singletons. Sample: CD4+ T cells from peripheral blood mononuclear cells, taken in the first trimester of pregnancy. The receptors stem from a female donor with multiple sclerosis, enrolled in a pregnancy study.

The CDR3 is CASGGTAGYEQYF. Written as DNA, the CDR3 is TGTGCCAGCGGGGGGACTGCAGGCTACGAGCAGTACTTC. This rearrangement joins TRBV2 to TRBJ2-7, with a possible D match to TRBD2 (6 bases). Looked up from germline, CDR1 is SNHLY and CDR2 is FYNNEI. This CDR3 comprises 13 residues. The V gene lost 8 bases and the J gene lost 3 bases, with 14 bases spanning the gap.

V gene TRBV6-1 combines with J gene TRBJ1-2; D is perhaps TRBD1 (6 bases). V was shortened by 1 base and J by 7 bases, with 16 bases between the two germline ends. This CDR3 has 15 amino acids. Germline CDR1 reads MNHNS; CDR2 reads SASEGT. This CDR3 reads CASSEGPGTSGGYTF. As DNA, the CDR3 is TGTGCCAGCAGTGAAGGCCCCGGGACATCCGGTGGCTACACCTTC.

V gene TRBV7-3 combines with J gene TRBJ1-1; 8 bases are shared with TRBD1. Germline V gives CDR1 SGHTA, CDR2 FQGTGA. V lost 2 bases and J lost 3; bases outside the gene matches: 2. There are 14 residues in the CDR3. DNA for the CDR3: TGTGCCAGCAGCTTAGGACAGGGCCACACTGAAGCTTTCTTT. Amino acid sequence: CASSLGQGHTEAFF.

A single count supports this clone. The J gene is TRBJ2-5, the V gene TRBV7-3, with 10 bases aligning to TRBD2. CDR1 is SGHTA, CDR2 FQGTGA, per germline. There are 14 residues in the CDR3. V lost 4 bases to trimming and J lost 4 bases; unmatched junction nucleotides: 3. For the CDR3, the DNA is TGTGCCAGCAGCTCCAGCGGGGGGGTAGAGACCCAGTACTTC. Translated: CASSSSGGVETQYF.

The chain links TRBV6-5 to TRBJ2-7; D possibly corresponds to TRBD2 (5 bases). Germline CDR1 and CDR2: MNHEY and SVGAGI. There are 14 residues in the CDR3. The V end was cut by 0 bases, the J end by 7 bases, with 13 bases between. The CDR3 is CASSYSGPGNEQYF. The CDR3 DNA follows: TGTGCCAGCAGTTACTCGGGTCCCGGGAATGAGCAGTACTTC.

V is TRBV5-4 and J is TRBJ1-1; 8 nucleotides agree with TRBD1. In germline, CDR1 is SGHNT, CDR2 YYREEE (reference sequence). The CDR3 covers 17 residues. V lost 0 bases to trimming and J lost 4 bases; unmatched junction nucleotides: 11. This CDR3 reads CASSLGGGRGQGTEAFF. The CDR3 DNA reads TGTGCCAGCAGCTTGGGGGGGGGCAGGGGGCAAGGCACTGAAGCTTTCTTT.

A few counts support this clone. The rearrangement uses TRBV5-1 and TRBJ1-1; 7 bases fit TRBD1. CDR3 length: 12 amino acids. The V and J ends lost 5 bases and 6 bases, in that order; junction bases with no gene match: 4. Germline CDR1 and CDR2: SGHRS and YFSETQ. The CDR3 is CASSYDRAEAFF. The DNA for the CDR3 is TGCGCCAGCAGTTACGACAGGGCTGAAGCTTTCTTT. The full variable domain, rest sourced from reference TRBV5-1 and TRBJ1-1, is KAGVTQTPRYLIKTRGQQVTLSCSPISGHRSVSWYQQTPGQGLQFLFEYFSETQRNKGNFPGRFSGRQFSNSRSEMNVSTLELGDSALYLCASSYDRAEAFFGQGTRLTVV.

For the CDR3, the DNA is TGTGCCAGCAGTTACTCGACAAGAAATGAGCAGTTCTTC. It yields the protein CASSYSTRNEQFF. The V and J genes are TRBV6-6 and TRBJ2-1; D remains ambiguous. This CDR3 has 13 residues. V lost 0 bases and J lost 7, with 7 bases in between. The germline V gene encodes CDR1 MNHNY and CDR2 SVGAGI (reference sequence).

The rearrangement links TRBV7-2 to TRBJ2-3; tentatively, D is TRBD2 (7 bases). The V end was cut by 2 bases, the J end by 6 bases, with 12 bases between. The CDR3 loop spans 14 amino acids. Germline loops: CDR1 SGHTA, CDR2 FQGNSA. The CDR3 DNA sequence: TGTGCCAGCAGCTTAAGAGGGGGAGGGGATACGCAGTATTTT. Amino acids: CASSLRGGGDTQYF.

The rearrangement joins TRBV5-1 to TRBJ2-2; weak D call: TRBD2 (5 bases). The CDR3 spans 15 residues. The V end was cut by 4 bases, the J end by 6 bases, with 16 bases between. The germline V gene encodes CDR1 SGHRS and CDR2 YFSETQ. The CDR3 loop is CASSRETSTPGELFF. The CDR3 DNA sequence: TGCGCCAGCAGCCGCGAAACTAGTACCCCCGGGGAGCTGTTTTTT.

This rearrangement joins TRBV10-3 to TRBJ1-1; perhaps TRBD1 as D (6 bases). Germline loops: CDR1 ENHRY, CDR2 SYGVKD. V lost 9 bases to trimming and J lost 1 base, with 12 bases between them. The CDR3 has 13 amino acids. CDR3 nucleotide sequence: TGTGCCATTGGGGGCAGGCAGAACACTGAAGCTTTCTTT. Translating gives CAIGGRQNTEAFF.

V and J are TRBV7-2 and TRBJ2-4, with TRBD1 identical over 8 bases. Germline V gene lookup returns CDR1 SGHTA and CDR2 FQGNSA. There are 16 residues in the CDR3. V trimming: 4 bases; J trimming: 3 bases; junction bases outside the gene matches: 8. The DNA of the CDR3 is TGTGCCAGCAGCTCGTGGACAGGGATGGACAAAAACATTCAGTACTTC. It codes for CASSSWTGMDKNIQYF.

The table lists this clone with a few counts. V is TRBV7-3 and J is TRBJ1-2; 12 positions agree with TRBD1. Germline V gene data show CDR1 as SGHTA and CDR2 as FQGTGA. With 5 bases clipped from V and 5 bases from J, the junction kept 6 bases outside the gene matches. This CDR3 has 15 residues. CDR3 in amino acids: CASSTGTGGAYGYTF. For the CDR3, the DNA is TGTGCCAGCAGCACCGGGACAGGGGGCGCTTATGGCTACACCTTC.

This clone occurred once. V and J are TRBV6-4 and TRBJ1-2, with TRBD1 matching over 10 bases. The V segment lost 1 base and the J segment 4 bases; nucleotides outside the gene matches: 6. This CDR3 comprises 16 residues. CDR1 is MRHNA and CDR2 is SNTAGT in the germline V gene. The CDR3: CASSDLDRGNVYGYTF. The DNA of the CDR3 is TGTGCCAGCAGTGACTTGGACAGGGGGAATGTCTATGGCTACACCTTC.

This sequence joins TRBV7-2 and TRBJ1-5; perhaps TRBD1 as D (6 bases). Germline V gives CDR1 SGHTA, CDR2 FQGNSA. V was pared by 5 bases and J by 0 bases, with 11 bases between. The CDR3 has 15 amino acids. CDR3 region: CASSPDSLSNQPQHF. The CDR3 coding sequence is TGTGCCAGCAGCCCGGACAGCCTTAGCAATCAGCCCCAGCATTTT.

This clone was seen only a few times. This chain joins TRBV6-5 and TRBJ1-1, with D possibly matching TRBD1 (5 bases). CDR3 length equals 14 residues. Germline CDR1 and CDR2: MNHEY and SVGAGI. Trimming removed 0 bases from V and 4 bases from J, with 9 bases in between. As DNA, the CDR3 is TGTGCCAGCAGTTACTCGACGGGGGGCACTGAAGCTTTCTTT. This translates into CASSYSTGGTEAFF.

This clone was detected a few times. The rearrangement joins TRBV18 to TRBJ1-1; 10 bases map to TRBD1. V lost 3 bases, J lost 5 bases, and 6 bases stayed unmatched. There are 15 residues in the CDR3. CDR1 KGHSH and CDR2 LQKENI come from the germline V gene. The DNA of the CDR3 is TGTGCCAGCTCACCCCGGACAGGGGGGTGGACTGAAGCTTTCTTT. Protein: CASSPRTGGWTEAFF.

The rearrangement uses TRBV6-6 and TRBJ1-1; 9 bases agree with TRBD1. J was trimmed by 5 bases and V by 6 bases; bases with no gene match: 7. Looked up from germline, CDR1 is MNHNY and CDR2 is SVGAGI (reference sequence). This CDR3 has 14 residues. This chain's CDR3 is CASRGQGLGTEAFF. The CDR3 DNA reads TGTGCCAGCAGGGGACAGGGCTTGGGGACTGAAGCTTTCTTT.

The chain is built from TRBV7-9 and TRBJ2-1, with D perhaps matching TRBD1 (6 bases). V gave up 5 bases and J gave up 0 bases, with 14 bases separating them. Germline V gene data show CDR1 as SEHNR and CDR2 as FQNEAQ (reference sequence). This CDR3 has 16 residues. The DNA of the CDR3 is TGTGCCAGCAGCGACCCCCAGGGGAGCTCCTACAATGAGCAGTTCTTC. Amino acid sequence: CASSDPQGSSYNEQFF.

This sequence joins TRBV7-3 and TRBJ2-1; D not resolved. This CDR3 has 15 amino acids. CDR1 is SGHTA, CDR2 FQGTGA, per germline. V gave up 5 bases and J gave up 6 bases, with 17 bases separating them. For the CDR3, the DNA is TGTGCCAGCAGCGCCGGAAGTGGGCACTCCAATGAGCAGTTCTTC. Residues: CASSAGSGHSNEQFF.

This rearrangement joins TRBV19 to TRBJ1-2; TRBD1 might be the D (5 bases). The CDR3 runs 16 residues. Between the trimmed V and J ends, which lost 5 bases and 0 bases, there was a span of 16 bases. The germline CDR1 and CDR2 sequences are LNHDA and SQIVND (reference sequence). The CDR3 region has the DNA TGTGCCAGTAGTCAGGCCAGGGCAACTGCTAACTATGGCTACACCTTC. Amino acids: CASSQARATANYGYTF. Variable domain in full (rest from reference TRBV19 and TRBJ1-2): DGGITQSPKYLFRKEGQNVTLSCEQNLNHDAMYWYRQDPGQGLRLIYYSQIVNDFQKGDIAEGYSVSREKKESFPLTVTSAQKNPTAFYLCASSQARATANYGYTFGSGTRLTVV.